This note documents a single T cell receptor beta chain sequence. Its antigen is undetermined. TCRdb processed the RT-PCR reads anew with MiXCR; each CDR3 protein has one entry. The table records about 520,000 distinct CDR3 sequences, 7.2% of them present only once. This sample was included in a study of response to subunit inactivated influenza vaccine. The study's findings and limits: That few new T cells are recruited by each seasonal influenza vaccination was the authors' suggestion.

Germline values: CDR1 SGHTA, CDR2 FQGNSA. Trimming took off 1 base at V and 7 bases at J, with 16 bases between the two ends. This CDR3 has 16 amino acids. The V and J genes are TRBV7-2 and TRBJ1-4; D is perhaps TRBD1 (5 bases). This TCR was recovered from a man between 50 and 69 years old who received an inactivated influenza vaccine. This material consisted of PBMCs from blood, taken less than 30 months after vaccination. The CDR3 sequence is CASSLVWQGRGEKLFF. For the CDR3, the DNA is TGTGCCAGCAGCTTAGTTTGGCAGGGAAGAGGTGAAAAACTGTTTTTT.